The 26 T cell receptor beta chains reported below all come from one sample, sequenced in a study of blood T cell repertoires in COVID-19. Assay used: immunoSEQ multiplex PCR; TCRdb lists only in-frame clones, some missing. The table includes under 300,000 clones, more than 85% detected once. Sequencing used PBMCs or T cells enriched from blood (not recorded which). These receptors all come from a woman between 45 and 65 years old who had recovered from COVID-19.

The chain employs TRBV11-2 and TRBJ2-7; tentative D call: TRBD1 (6 bases). This CDR3 region has 14 residues. From germline, CDR1 is SGHAT and CDR2 FQNNGV. Trimming cost V 5 bases and J 0 bases, with 11 bases left between them. The CDR3 DNA reads as TGTGCCAGCAGCGAAGGACAGCCCTCCTACGAGCAGTACTTC. Its protein product is CASSEGQPSYEQYF.

The gene calls are TRBV6-5 and TRBJ1-5, with 7 nucleotides matching TRBD1. Germline V lookup: CDR1 MNHEY, CDR2 SVGAGI. The CDR3 covers 14 residues. Unmatched junction bases numbered 7, after V lost 2 bases and J lost 9 bases. The CDR3 spells CASSYDRVLGPQHF. CDR3 sequence (DNA): TGTGCCAGCAGTTACGACAGGGTGCTCGGGCCCCAGCATTTT.

The chain recombines TRBV11-2 with TRBJ1-1, with 9 bases identical to TRBD1. Germline V gene data show CDR1 as SGHAT and CDR2 as FQNNGV. The CDR3 loop spans 15 amino acids. Unmatched junction bases numbered 9, after V lost 4 bases and J lost 6 bases. The CDR3 nucleotides are TGTGCCAGCAGCTCCCTCCGGACAGGGGTTTCTGAAGCTTTCTTT. This translates into CASSSLRTGVSEAFF.

V usage is TRBV5-8 and J usage is TRBJ1-5, with 9 bases matching TRBD1. Germline V CDR1 and CDR2: SGHTS, YDEGEE. Germline trimming cut 7 bases from V and 6 bases from J; bases unmatched to any gene: 8. The CDR3 has 14 residues. The CDR3 DNA reads as TGTGCCAGCGCCGGGACAGGGAAATTTCAGCCCCAGCATTTT. The encoded protein is CASAGTGKFQPQHF.

The chain uses TRBV27 and TRBJ2-6, with D unresolved. This CDR3 region has 15 residues. V was shortened by 4 bases and J by 0 bases, with 7 bases between the two germline ends. Germline lookup yields CDR1 MNHEY and CDR2 SMNVEV (reference sequence). The CDR3 bases are TGTGCCAGCAGTTCACCGGTCTCTGGGGCCAACGTCCTGACTTTC. Translation gives CASSSPVSGANVLTF.

J is TRBJ2-5 and V is TRBV7-9; 11 nucleotides match TRBD2. CDR1 is SEHNR and CDR2 is FQNEAQ in the germline V gene (reference sequence). J gave up 5 bases and V 2 bases, and 10 bases lay outside the gene matches. The CDR3 totals 17 residues. The CDR3 nucleotides read TGTGCCAGCAGCTTACTCCAGACTAGCGGGATTGGGGAGACCCAGTACTTC. It yields the protein CASSLLQTSGIGETQYF.

The J gene is TRBJ2-1, the V gene TRBV3-1 (or the pseudogene TRBV3-2), with 10 nucleotides matching TRBD2. This CDR3 region has 16 residues. J was trimmed by 6 bases and V by 4 bases; bases with no gene match: 9. Germline CDR1 and CDR2: LGHDT and YNNKEL (reference sequence). The chain's CDR3 is CASSLLGSGRSNEQFF. The CDR3 DNA reads as TGTGCCAGCAGCCTGCTGGGTAGCGGGAGGAGCAATGAGCAGTTCTTC.

The V and J genes are TRBV5-1 and TRBJ2-5; TRBD2 agrees at 11 bases. Unmatched junction bases numbered 8, after V lost 2 bases and J lost 5 bases. This CDR3 spans 16 amino acids. CDR1 is SGHRS and CDR2 is YFSETQ in the germline V gene. This CDR3 is CASSFIAGGPRETQYF. CDR3 DNA sequence: TGCGCCAGCAGCTTTATAGCGGGAGGGCCGAGGGAGACCCAGTACTTC.

The chain joins TRBV18 to TRBJ1-3, with D possibly being TRBD1 (6 bases). CDR3 size: 15 residues. V was cut by 3 bases and J by 6 bases, with 15 bases left in between. Germline V gene data show CDR1 as KGHSH and CDR2 as LQKENI. Here the CDR3 reads CASSPSVAGVNTIYF. The CDR3 DNA reads as TGTGCCAGCTCACCGTCTGTCGCAGGGGTAAACACCATATATTTT.

V gene TRBV28 combines with J gene TRBJ1-5; 8 bases agree with TRBD1. There are 15 residues in the CDR3. Germline V lookup: CDR1 MDHEN, CDR2 SYDVKM. J was trimmed by 6 bases and V by 6 bases; bases with no gene match: 10. Written as DNA, the CDR3 is TGTGCCAGCAGAGGACAGGGTGGGTTACGTCAGCCCCAGCATTTT. Encoded protein: CASRGQGGLRQPQHF.

This clone was found many times. The chain has TRBV6-4 and TRBJ1-2, with 7 bases matching TRBD1. The CDR3 has 14 residues. V lost 2 bases to trimming and J lost 6 bases; unmatched junction nucleotides: 6. CDR1 is MRHNA, CDR2 SNTAGT, per germline. CDR3 DNA: TGTGCCAGCAGTGACAATGGACAGGCAGATGGCTACACCTTC. It encodes CASSDNGQADGYTF.

The J gene is TRBJ2-5, the V gene TRBV7-8; D remains ambiguous. The CDR3 totals 15 residues. The V end lost 4 bases, the J end lost 2 bases, and 14 bases lay between the germline ends. The germline gives CDR1 SGHVS, CDR2 FQNEAQ. The CDR3 nucleotides are TGTGCCAGCAGCTCCCAGGCGACGGCGCAAGAGACCCAGTACTTC. Its translation: CASSSQATAQETQYF.

This chain uses TRBV5-1 with TRBJ2-1; 9 bases are shared with TRBD2. J was trimmed by 9 bases and V by 3 bases; bases with no gene match: 10. The CDR3 consists of 15 residues. The germline gives CDR1 SGHRS, CDR2 YFSETQ. This chain's CDR3 is CASSSRIAGEGEQFF. The CDR3 DNA is TGCGCCAGCAGCTCCCGGATAGCGGGAGAAGGTGAGCAGTTCTTC.

The V and J genes are TRBV19 and TRBJ2-1, with 7 bases that match TRBD2. Trimming at V came to 7 bases and at J to 8 bases, leaving 20 bases not matched to a gene. This CDR3 contains 17 residues. Germline V lookup: CDR1 LNHDA, CDR2 SQIVND (reference sequence). Here the CDR3 DNA reads TGTGCCAGTACCAAAACCGGGGCGGGAGCCGTATCGGATGAGCAGTTCTTC. This gives the protein CASTKTGAGAVSDEQFF.

This clone occurred once. The chain couples TRBV11-2 to TRBJ1-2; TRBD1 aligns across 7 bases. In germline, CDR1 is SGHAT, CDR2 FQNNGV. V shed 1 base and J 6 bases; nucleotides not matched to a gene: 11. The CDR3 extends over 16 amino acids. CDR3 loop: CASSLALTGEVHGYTF. In DNA, the CDR3 is TGTGCCAGCAGCTTAGCCCTAACAGGGGAAGTGCATGGCTACACCTTC.

The chain recombines TRBV7-8 with TRBJ1-1; possibly TRBD1 for D (6 bases). V dropped 5 bases and J dropped 3 bases, with 19 bases sitting between them. This CDR3 has 16 amino acids. Germline V gene data show CDR1 as SGHVS and CDR2 as FQNEAQ. This chain's CDR3 is CASSGQGTPWDTEAFF. The DNA for the CDR3 is TGTGCCAGCAGCGGCCAGGGGACCCCCTGGGACACTGAAGCTTTCTTT.

The V gene is TRBV5-4, the J gene TRBJ2-7; 9 bases are shared with TRBD1. This CDR3 comprises 14 residues. With 2 bases clipped from V and 3 bases from J, the junction kept 3 bases outside the gene matches. Germline CDR1 and CDR2: SGHNT and YYREEE (reference sequence). For the CDR3, the DNA is TGTGCCAGCAGCTTCGACAGGGGGATCTACGAGCAGTACTTC. It is translated as CASSFDRGIYEQYF.

On this clone: A read error may produce the germline difference seen at one junction end. The rearrangement links TRBV7-7 to TRBJ1-1, with a tentative D call TRBD1 (6 bases). Germline CDR1 SSHAT, CDR2 FNYEAQ (reference sequence). The CDR3 is 13 residues long. The CDR3 DNA follows: TGTGCTAGCAGCCAAGCCCAGGGGACGAGGTCTTTCTTT. Translating gives CASSQAQGTRSFF.

CDR3 DNA sequence: TGTGCCTGGAGCGTGTACCCGGGAGGAAATGAGCAGTTCTTC. Translating it yields CAWSVYPGGNEQFF. The chain joins TRBV30 to TRBJ2-1; 7 bases are a match to TRBD2. The CDR3 runs to 14 residues. Losses at the gene ends were 3 bases for V and 7 bases for J; bases not matched to a gene: 9. The germline V gene has CDR1 GTSNPN and CDR2 SVGIG (reference sequence).

V and J are TRBV4-1 and TRBJ2-7, with 7 bases matching TRBD1. V gave up 1 base and J gave up 2 bases; unmatched junction bases: 2. This CDR3 region has 14 residues. Looked up from germline, CDR1 is MGHRA and CDR2 is YSYEKL. In DNA, the CDR3 is TGCGCCAGCAGCCAAGGAGGGGGCACCTACGAGCAGTACTTC. Protein: CASSQGGGTYEQYF.

This chain uses TRBV29-1 with TRBJ2-3, with unresolved D. Trimming took off 7 bases at V and 3 bases at J, with 8 bases between the two ends. CDR1 and CDR2 (germline): SQVTM, ANQGSEA. This CDR3 comprises 11 residues. Written as DNA, the CDR3 is TGCAGCGCGTCGCGAACAGATACGCAGTATTTT. It yields the protein CSASRTDTQYF.

This clone turned up a few times. CDR3 region: CASSFYRGPQETQYF. The CDR3 DNA follows: TGCGCCAGCAGCTTTTACAGGGGTCCCCAAGAGACCCAGTACTTC. The chain recombines TRBV5-1 with TRBJ2-5; TRBD1 agrees at 7 bases. The CDR3 length is 15 residues. Germline V gene data show CDR1 as SGHRS and CDR2 as YFSETQ. Trimming took 2 bases from V and 1 from J; bases not matched to a gene: 5.

This clone was picked up a small number of times. The CDR3 bases are TGTGCCAGCAGCGCCCTGGACTACCCAACCGGGGAGCTGTTTTTT. This codes for CASSALDYPTGELFF. This chain connects TRBV9 to TRBJ2-2; the D gene is possibly TRBD2 (6 bases). V was clipped by 3 bases and J by 5 bases, with 14 bases between them. Germline lookup yields CDR1 SGDLS and CDR2 YYNGEE. The CDR3 is made up of 15 amino acids. The full variable domain, its missing parts supplied by reference TRBV9 and TRBJ2-2, is DSGVTQTPKHLITATGQRVTLRCSPRSGDLSVYWYQQSLDQGLQFLIQYYNGEERAKGNILERFSAQQFPDLHSELNLSSLELGDSALYFCASSALDYPTGELFFGEGSRLTVL.

The J gene is TRBJ1-2, the V gene TRBV5-1; 7 bases align to TRBD1. The CDR3 loop spans 15 amino acids. Unmatched junction bases numbered 10, after V lost 4 bases and J lost 4 bases. The germline V gene has CDR1 SGHRS and CDR2 YFSETQ. The CDR3 DNA follows: TGCGCCAGCAGCCGTGACAGGGCCGTCGGCTATGGCTACACCTTC. It codes for CASSRDRAVGYGYTF.

J is TRBJ2-7 and V is TRBV4-2; TRBD1 agrees at 10 bases. The V and J ends lost 1 base and 0 bases, in that order; junction bases with no gene match: 0. This CDR3 is built from 15 residues. Germline CDR1 and CDR2: LGHNA and YNFKEQ. The CDR3 sequence is CASSQGQGASYEQYF. The DNA for the CDR3 is TGTGCCAGCAGCCAAGGACAGGGGGCCTCCTACGAGCAGTACTTC.

The chain uses TRBV14 and TRBJ2-7; 9 bases match TRBD2. Germline V CDR1 and CDR2: SGHDN, FVKESK. There are 14 residues in the CDR3. With V trimmed by 4 bases and J by 3 bases, 4 bases remained unmatched. CDR3 loop: CASSPSGTNYEQYF. As DNA, the CDR3 is TGTGCCAGCAGCCCTAGCGGGACGAACTACGAGCAGTACTTC.